The 9 T cell receptor beta chains below come from one sample, sequenced in a study of control samples from healthy donors and cancer patients (dated by TCRdb to the early 2020s). The receptor library was made with the immunoSEQ multiplex PCR assay. Entries here come from immuneACCESS through TCRdb and include only in-frame sequences with V and J called. Some clones fail to appear in such tables; in the studies checked, an unresolved V gene covers under half of the shortfall, and the cause of the remainder is unknown. For this sample there are 100,000 to 150,000 clones; roughly 90% appear just once. The biggest ten clones account for more than 1.5% of the sample. The sample was blood. The source of these receptors is a man younger than 30 in good health.

This chain uses TRBV21-1 with TRBJ2-2. TRBV21-1 is reported as a pseudogene. The CDR3 is 15 residues long. The CDR3 spells CASSRGEGHLGELFF. The CDR3 DNA is TGTGCCAGCAGCCGAGGAGAAGGGCATTTAGGGGAGCTGTTTTTT.

The chain employs TRBV7-9 and TRBJ2-5; 7 bases line up with TRBD1. This CDR3 region has 14 residues. CDR1 SEHNR and CDR2 FQNEAQ come from the germline V gene (reference sequence). J was trimmed by 1 base and V by 5 bases; bases with no gene match: 4. The CDR3 nucleotides are TGTGCCAGCAGCCCAGGACAGGTCCAAGAGACCCAGTACTTC. It specifies CASSPGQVQETQYF.

This rearrangement joins TRBV20-1 to TRBJ2-7; D unclear. The CDR3 covers 11 residues. The germline CDR1 and CDR2 sequences are DFQATT and SNEGSKA (reference sequence). Trimming removed 8 bases from V and 3 bases from J, with 11 bases in between. CDR3 nucleotide sequence: TGCAGTATTTCTCCGCACTACGAGCAGTACTTC. Its translation is CSISPHYEQYF.

This chain links TRBV19 with TRBJ1-1; a possible D gene is TRBD1 (5 bases). The germline gives CDR1 LNHDA, CDR2 SQIVND (reference sequence). V gave up 4 bases and J gave up 0 bases, with 15 bases separating them. The CDR3 spans 16 residues. CDR3 amino acids: CASSKYQGKLNTEAFF. CDR3 coding DNA: TGTGCCAGTAGTAAATATCAGGGAAAATTGAACACTGAAGCTTTCTTT.

V gene TRBV14 combines with J gene TRBJ2-1; 7 bases fit TRBD2. Germline V CDR1 and CDR2: SGHDN, FVKESK. The J segment lost 1 base and the V segment lost 4 bases, leaving 7 bases of the junction unmatched. The CDR3 totals 16 residues. The CDR3 nucleotides are TGTGCCAGCAGCCCCCGACGGGAGGTATCCTACAATGAGCAGTTCTTC. Translation: CASSPRREVSYNEQFF.

CDR3 amino acids: CASSQALGAGGNTIYF. The CDR3 bases are TGTGCCAGCAGCCAAGCACTGGGGGCAGGTGGAAACACCATATATTTT. The rearrangement links TRBV14 to TRBJ1-3; D is perhaps TRBD1 (6 bases). The CDR3 is 16 amino acids. Between the trimmed V and J ends, which lost 1 base and 3 bases, there was a span of 13 bases. Germline CDR1 is SGHDN and CDR2 is FVKESK.

The chain uses TRBV19 and TRBJ1-1; D remains unclear. CDR3 length: 13 amino acids. Germline CDR1 LNHDA, CDR2 SQIVND (reference sequence). V was cut by 2 bases and J by 0 bases, with 4 bases left in between. The CDR3 spells CASSIQMNTEAFF. In nucleotides, the CDR3 is TGTGCCAGTAGTATACAGATGAACACTGAAGCTTTCTTT. The full variable domain, completed using reference TRBV19 and TRBJ1-1, is DGGITQSPKYLFRKEGQNVTLSCEQNLNHDAMYWYRQDPGQGLRLIYYSQIVNDFQKGDIAEGYSVSREKKESFPLTVTSAQKNPTAFYLCASSIQMNTEAFFGQGTRLTVV.

This clone has a single count. The J gene is TRBJ1-1, the V gene TRBV7-3; 7 bases line up with TRBD1. This CDR3 region has 13 residues. CDR1 is SGHTA and CDR2 is FQGTGA in the germline V gene. V dropped 5 bases and J dropped 11; count of bases not matched to a gene: 11. Here the CDR3 reads CASSMEQGMAAFF. Written as DNA, the CDR3 is TGTGCCAGCAGCATGGAACAGGGGATGGCGGCTTTCTTT.

The chain couples TRBV7-8 to TRBJ2-6, with D unresolved. The CDR3 length is 14 residues. Germline V gives CDR1 SGHVS, CDR2 FQNEAQ. With 2 bases removed from V and 1 base from J, the gap between germline ends came to 3 bases. The CDR3 loop is CASSLFSGANVLTF. Here the CDR3 DNA reads TGTGCCAGCAGCTTATTTTCTGGGGCCAACGTCCTGACTTTC.